Detailed here is one TCR beta chain. Its target is unknown. The donors were adults (healthy and HIV-negative) with no recent acute infections or vaccinations. Germline loops: CDR1 KGHSH, CDR2 LQKENI. V lost 3 bases and J lost 1, with 9 bases in between. The CDR3 sequence is 14 residues long. This record belongs to a study of shared clonotypes between healthy human individuals. Study findings and constraints: Genetic and exposure-history diversity was limited by the few donors.

Clones were sequenced by immunoSEQ multiplex PCR, and TCRdb holds only the in-frame ones, with some missing. The table shows about 490,000 clones, with approximately 78% occurring only once. The sequence derives from a woman between 40 and 50 years old in good health. Some clones in this sample may be carry-over from other donors' samples. Sequencing was done on a sample of PBMCs. The rearrangement uses TRBV18 and TRBJ2-5; D is ambiguous. The CDR3 region has the DNA TGTGCCAGCTCACCGACGGACGGCCAAGAGACCCAGTACTTC. The encoded protein is CASSPTDGQETQYF.